This T cell receptor beta chain was sequenced for a study of cytomegalovirus exposure and HLA in healthy donors. Whole-study results and caveats: Researchers counted roughly 150 TCR beta chains as cytomegalovirus-associated.

Amplification used 60 Vbeta primers and 13 Jbeta primers. Authors' data handling: Later work found roughly 80 million unique TCR beta chains, with about 10 million shared. The assay was immunoSEQ multiplex PCR, and TCRdb's table has in-frame clones only and misses some. D and trimming come from the DNA, and the V and J calls and clone size come from that table. The sample is made up of more than 60,000 clones, and the top ten hold about a sixth of it. The CDR3 is made up of 16 amino acids. The V segment lost 3 bases and the J segment 5 bases; nucleotides outside the gene matches: 8. Germline V CDR1 and CDR2: LNHDA, SQIVND (reference sequence). Concerning this clone: Its antigen is not known.

V is TRBV19 and J is TRBJ2-2; 8 bases are a match to TRBD1. This receptor was identified in a boy younger than 18 in good health and CMV-seronegative. Source material: PBMCs. The CDR3 sequence is CASSIRGQGFTGELFF. CDR3 nucleotide sequence: TGTGCCAGTAGTATCAGGGGGCAGGGGTTTACCGGGGAGCTGTTTTTT.